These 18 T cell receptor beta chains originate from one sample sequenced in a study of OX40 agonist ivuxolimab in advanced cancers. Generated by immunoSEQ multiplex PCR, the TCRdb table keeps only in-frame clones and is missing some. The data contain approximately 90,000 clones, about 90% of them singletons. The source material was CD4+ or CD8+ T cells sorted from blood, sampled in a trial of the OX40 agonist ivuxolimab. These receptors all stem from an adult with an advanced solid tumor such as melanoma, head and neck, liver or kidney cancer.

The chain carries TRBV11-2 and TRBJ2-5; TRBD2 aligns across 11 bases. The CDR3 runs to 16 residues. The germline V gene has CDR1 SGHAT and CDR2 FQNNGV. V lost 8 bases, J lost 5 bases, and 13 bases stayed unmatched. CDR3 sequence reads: CASGSYSGRAMETQYF. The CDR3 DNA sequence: TGTGCCAGCGGTTCTTATAGCGGGAGGGCAATGGAGACCCAGTACTTC.

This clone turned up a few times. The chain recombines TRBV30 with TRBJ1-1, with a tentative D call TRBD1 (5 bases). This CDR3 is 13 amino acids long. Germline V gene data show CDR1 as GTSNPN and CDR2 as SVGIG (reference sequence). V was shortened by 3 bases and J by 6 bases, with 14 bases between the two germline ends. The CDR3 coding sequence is TGTGCCTGGAGCCTTCACCCGGGGGCTGAAGCTTTCTTT. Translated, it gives CAWSLHPGAEAFF.

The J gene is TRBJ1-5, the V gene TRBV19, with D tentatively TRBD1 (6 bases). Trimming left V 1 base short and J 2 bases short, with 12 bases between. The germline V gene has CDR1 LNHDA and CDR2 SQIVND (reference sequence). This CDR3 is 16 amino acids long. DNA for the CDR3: TGTGCCAGTAGTATAGGGGGGGCCAGGGGCAATCAGCCCCAGCATTTT. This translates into CASSIGGARGNQPQHF.

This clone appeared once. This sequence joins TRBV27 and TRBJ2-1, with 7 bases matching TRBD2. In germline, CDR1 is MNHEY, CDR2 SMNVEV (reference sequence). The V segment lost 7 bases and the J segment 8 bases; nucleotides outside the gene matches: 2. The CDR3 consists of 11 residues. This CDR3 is CASKGGDEQFF. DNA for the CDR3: TGTGCCAGCAAGGGAGGGGATGAGCAGTTCTTC.

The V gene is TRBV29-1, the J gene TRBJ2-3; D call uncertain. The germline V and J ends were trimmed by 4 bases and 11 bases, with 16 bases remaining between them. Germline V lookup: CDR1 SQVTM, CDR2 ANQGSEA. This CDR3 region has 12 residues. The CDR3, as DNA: TGCAGCGTTGGAGACGTCCGGGTGGGGCAGTATTTT. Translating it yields CSVGDVRVGQYF.

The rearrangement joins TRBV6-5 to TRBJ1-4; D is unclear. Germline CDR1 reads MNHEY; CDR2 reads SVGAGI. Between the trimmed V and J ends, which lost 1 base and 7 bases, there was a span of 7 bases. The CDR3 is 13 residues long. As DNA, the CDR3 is TGTGCCAGCAGTTACTTTTCGGGTGAAAAACTGTTTTTT. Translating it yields CASSYFSGEKLFF.

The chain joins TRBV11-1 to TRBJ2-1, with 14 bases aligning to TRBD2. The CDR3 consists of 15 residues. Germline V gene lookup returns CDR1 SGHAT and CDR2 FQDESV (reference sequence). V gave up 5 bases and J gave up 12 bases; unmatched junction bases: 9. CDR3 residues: CASSLTQTSGRGQFF. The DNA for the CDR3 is TGTGCCAGCAGCCTAACGCAGACTAGCGGGAGGGGGCAGTTCTTC.

In DNA form, the CDR3 reads TGTGCCAGCAGCTTAGCGAGGCTACCATCCACAGATACGCAGTATTTT. It specifies CASSLARLPSTDTQYF. V gene TRBV7-2 combines with J gene TRBJ2-3; D remains unclear. V lost 0 bases and J lost 2, with 12 bases in between. CDR1 is SGHTA, CDR2 FQGNSA, per germline. The CDR3 has 16 residues.

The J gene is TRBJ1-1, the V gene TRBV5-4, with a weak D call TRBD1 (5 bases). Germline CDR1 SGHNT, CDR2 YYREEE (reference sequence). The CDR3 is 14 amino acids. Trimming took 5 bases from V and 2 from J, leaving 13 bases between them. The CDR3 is CASRSGEGNTEAFF. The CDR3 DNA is TGTGCCAGCAGGTCGGGGGAGGGCAACACTGAAGCTTTCTTT.

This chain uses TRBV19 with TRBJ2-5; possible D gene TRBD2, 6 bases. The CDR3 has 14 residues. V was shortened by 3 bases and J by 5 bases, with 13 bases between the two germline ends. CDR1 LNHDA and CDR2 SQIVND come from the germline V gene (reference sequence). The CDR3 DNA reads TGTGCCAGTAGTATTCTGGGCGGGGTTGAGACCCAGTACTTC. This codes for CASSILGGVETQYF.

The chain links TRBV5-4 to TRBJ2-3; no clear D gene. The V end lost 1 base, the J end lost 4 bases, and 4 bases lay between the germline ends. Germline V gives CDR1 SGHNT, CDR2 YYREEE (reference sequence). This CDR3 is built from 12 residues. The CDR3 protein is CASSLNADTQYF. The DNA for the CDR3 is TGTGCCAGCAGCTTGAACGCAGATACGCAGTATTTT.

Here the CDR3 reads CASNFGGGTEAFF. For the CDR3, the DNA is TGTGCCAGCAACTTCGGGGGCGGCACTGAAGCTTTCTTT. The V and J genes are TRBV5-5 and TRBJ1-1, with D maybe TRBD1 (6 bases). V lost 6 bases and J 4 bases, leaving 13 bases between the germline ends. Germline CDR1 reads SGHKS; CDR2 reads YYEKEE (reference sequence). The CDR3 consists of 13 residues.

For the CDR3, the DNA is TGCGCCAGCAGCTCTGACACAGGGCCAGATACGCAGTATTTT. The encoded protein is CASSSDTGPDTQYF. The chain couples TRBV5-1 to TRBJ2-3; TRBD1 is a possible D gene (6 bases). V lost 3 bases and J 4 bases, leaving 12 bases between the germline ends. In germline, CDR1 is SGHRS, CDR2 YFSETQ. This CDR3 region has 14 residues. Filled out from reference TRBV5-1 and TRBJ2-3, the complete variable domain reads KAGVTQTPRYLIKTRGQQVTLSCSPISGHRSVSWYQQTPGQGLQFLFEYFSETQRNKGNFPGRFSGRQFSNSRSEMNVSTLELGDSALYLCASSSDTGPDTQYFGPGTRLTVL.

The CDR3 spells CSVGTGGYEQYF. CDR3 DNA: TGCAGCGTTGGGACAGGGGGCTACGAGCAGTACTTC. The genes are TRBV29-1 and TRBJ2-7, with 10 bases aligning to TRBD1. V lost 4 bases and J lost 3; bases outside the gene matches: 0. Germline lookup yields CDR1 SQVTM and CDR2 ANQGSEA. The CDR3 has 12 amino acids.

CDR3 DNA: TGTGCCAGCAGCCGTGGGTCCGGGACTAGAATCCAAGAGACCCAGTACTTC. Translated, it gives CASSRGSGTRIQETQYF. The V gene is TRBV7-9, the J gene TRBJ2-5, with TRBD2 matching 8 bases. The germline CDR1 and CDR2 sequences are SEHNR and FQNEAQ (reference sequence). The V gene end was trimmed by 5 bases and the J gene end by 1 base; junction bases not matched to a gene: 12. The CDR3 totals 17 residues. Full variable domain (remainder filled in from reference TRBV7-9 and TRBJ2-5): DTGVSQNPRHKITKRGQNVTFRCDPISEHNRLYWYRQTLGQGPEFLTYFQNEAQLEKSRLLSDRFSAERPKGSFSTLEIQRTEQGDSAMYLCASSRGSGTRIQETQYFGPGTRLLVL.

The CDR3 loop is CASTGTGEQQETQYF. CDR3 nucleotide sequence: TGTGCCAGCACCGGAACAGGGGAACAACAAGAGACCCAGTACTTC. This sequence joins TRBV2 and TRBJ2-5, with 7 positions matching TRBD1. The CDR3 spans 15 residues. V gave up 7 bases and J gave up 2 bases; unmatched junction bases: 10. The germline CDR1 and CDR2 sequences are SNHLY and FYNNEI.

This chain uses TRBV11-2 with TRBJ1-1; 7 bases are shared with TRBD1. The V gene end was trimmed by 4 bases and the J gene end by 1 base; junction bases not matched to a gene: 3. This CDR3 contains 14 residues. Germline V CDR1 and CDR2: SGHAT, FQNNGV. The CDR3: CASSWGQTNTEAFF. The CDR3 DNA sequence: TGTGCCAGCAGCTGGGGACAGACGAACACTGAAGCTTTCTTT.

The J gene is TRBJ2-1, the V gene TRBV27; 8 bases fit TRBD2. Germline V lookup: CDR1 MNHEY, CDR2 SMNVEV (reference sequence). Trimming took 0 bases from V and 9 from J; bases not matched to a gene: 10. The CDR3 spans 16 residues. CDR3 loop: CASSLSSGRAVSEQFF. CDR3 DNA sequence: TGTGCCAGCAGTTTATCGTCCGGGAGGGCGGTGAGTGAGCAGTTCTTC.